A selection of T cell receptor beta chains follows, all from one sample in a study of read filtering for tumor transcriptome and immune sequencing. TCRdb reprocessed the reads via MiXCR and lists one record per CDR3 protein. The data contain approximately 45,000 distinct CDR3 sequences, approximately 19% of them singletons. Sequencing was performed on a population of CD138-negative cells sorted from bone marrow. Receptors were obtained from a donor over 35 with multiple myeloma. Both conserved end residues are part of each CDR3. Each record gives: V gene, clone size, J gene, D gene, CDR3 DNA, CDR3 protein. D genes are given only for firm matches. Not all rows give a size; the values are once, few, many and, for expanded clones, a class.

V gene: TRBV7-2; clone size: many; J gene: TRBJ1-1; D gene: -; CDR3 DNA: TGTGCCAGCAGCTTAGCGGGGGGTGCCATGAACACTGAAGCTTTCTTT; CDR3 protein: CASSLAGGAMNTEAFF
V gene: TRBV5-1; clone size: -; J gene: TRBJ2-1; D gene: -; CDR3 DNA: TGCGCCAGCAACCGGGAGTGGGACAATGAGAAGTTCTTC; CDR3 protein: CASNREWDNEKFF
V gene: TRBV30; clone size: -; J gene: TRBJ2-1; D gene: TRBD1; CDR3 DNA: TGTGCCTGGAGCATATCGACCGGACAGGCCCCTTTAGAGCAGTTCTTC; CDR3 protein: CAWSISTGQAPLEQFF
V gene: TRBV19; clone size: few; J gene: TRBJ2-7; D gene: -; CDR3 DNA: TGTGCCAGTAGTAAGCCCACGGGCGAACCCACCTACGAGCAGTACTTC; CDR3 protein: CASSKPTGEPTYEQYF
V gene: TRBV7-2; clone size: many; J gene: TRBJ2-3; D gene: -; CDR3 DNA: TGTGCCAGCAGCTTAGAACCGGGAGATACGCAGTATTTT; CDR3 protein: CASSLEPGDTQYF
V gene: TRBV20-1; clone size: many; J gene: TRBJ1-4; D gene: -; CDR3 DNA: TGCAGTGCTGGTACAGGGTCAACTAATGAAAAACTGTTTTTT; CDR3 protein: CSAGTGSTNEKLFF
V gene: TRBV7-9; clone size: few; J gene: TRBJ2-5; D gene: -; CDR3 DNA: TGTGCCAGCAGCTTATCCAGGGAAGGGGAGACCCAGTACTTC; CDR3 protein: CASSLSREGETQYF
V gene: TRBV29-1; clone size: many; J gene: TRBJ1-2; D gene: -; CDR3 DNA: TGCAGCGTTGACCGGGCGCTAGTTTTCGCCAACTATGGCTACACCTTC; CDR3 protein: CSVDRALVFANYGYTF
V gene: TRBV20-1; clone size: -; J gene: TRBJ1-2; D gene: -; CDR3 DNA: TGCAGTGCTAGGACAGAGTCTAACTATGGCAACACCTTC; CDR3 protein: CSARTESNYGNTF
V gene: TRBV28; clone size: -; J gene: TRBJ2-7; D gene: -; CDR3 DNA: TGTGCCAGCAGTTTGTCCCTTAGTGGATACGAGCCGTACTTC; CDR3 protein: CASSLSLSGYEPYF
V gene: TRBV2; clone size: many; J gene: TRBJ2-7; D gene: TRBD1; CDR3 DNA: TGTGCCAGCAGTGAACGGGGCGGGACAGGGGGCTACGAGCAGTACTTC; CDR3 protein: CASSERGGTGGYEQYF
V gene: TRBV4-1; clone size: many; J gene: TRBJ2-5; D gene: TRBD2; CDR3 DNA: TGCGCCAGCAGCCAGCCTCTAGCGGAGCAGTACTTC; CDR3 protein: CASSQPLAEQYF
V gene: TRBV2; clone size: -; J gene: TRBJ2-1; D gene: -; CDR3 DNA: TGTGCCAGCAGCGAATACAATGAGCAGTCCTTC; CDR3 protein: CASSEYNEQSF
V gene: TRBV28; clone size: -; J gene: TRBJ2-1; D gene: -; CDR3 DNA: TGTGCCAGCAGTTTCTTGCTAATAGGCTACAATGAGCAGTTCTTC; CDR3 protein: CASSFLLIGYNEQFF
V gene: TRBV7-2; clone size: -; J gene: TRBJ2-1; D gene: -; CDR3 DNA: TGTGCCAGCGGCTCCAACCGGGGAGGAGCGGCCGATTCCTACAATGAGCAGTTCTTC; CDR3 protein: CASGSNRGGAADSYNEQFF
V gene: TRBV12-3/TRBV12-4; clone size: few; J gene: TRBJ1-2; D gene: -; CDR3 DNA: TGTGCCAGCAGTTTACCGGGGGCGAATGGCTACACCTTC; CDR3 protein: CASSLPGANGYTF
V gene: TRBV2; clone size: few; J gene: TRBJ2-1; D gene: -; CDR3 DNA: TGTGCCAGCAGTGATTCCGACTACCCAGGGGGGGGCGGCGATGAGCAGTTCTTC; CDR3 protein: CASSDSDYPGGGGDEQFF
V gene: TRBV19; clone size: many; J gene: TRBJ2-1; D gene: TRBD2; CDR3 DNA: TGTGCCAGTAATCTAGCGGGAGTCAACAATGAGCAGTTCTTC; CDR3 protein: CASNLAGVNNEQFF
V gene: TRBV15; clone size: many; J gene: TRBJ2-2; D gene: TRBD1; CDR3 DNA: TGTGCCACCAGCAGAACACGACAGGGGGCTGAGGAGCTGTTTTTT; CDR3 protein: CATSRTRQGAEELFF
V gene: TRBV5-1; clone size: many; J gene: TRBJ2-5; D gene: TRBD2; CDR3 DNA: TGCGCCAGCACCCCGCGGCTAGCGGGAGGATTAGAGACCCAGTACTTC; CDR3 protein: CASTPRLAGGLETQYF
V gene: TRBV29-1; clone size: many; J gene: TRBJ1-4; D gene: -; CDR3 DNA: TGCAGCGTTGAAGTGGCACAGGATAATGAAAAACTGTTTTTT; CDR3 protein: CSVEVAQDNEKLFF
V gene: TRBV6-5; clone size: -; J gene: TRBJ1-1; D gene: TRBD1; CDR3 DNA: TGTGCCAGCAGCCAACAGGGGCTTGTTGAAGCTTTCTTT; CDR3 protein: CASSQQGLVEAFF
V gene: TRBV5-1; clone size: many; J gene: TRBJ2-1; D gene: TRBD1; CDR3 DNA: TGCGCCAGCGGACCGGGACAGGTCTCCTACAATGAGCAGTTCTTC; CDR3 protein: CASGPGQVSYNEQFF
V gene: TRBV19; clone size: few; J gene: TRBJ1-1; D gene: -; CDR3 DNA: TGTGCCAGTAGCCAACCTTGGGCCGACATCTACACTGAAGCTTTCTTT; CDR3 protein: CASSQPWADIYTEAFF
V gene: TRBV7-2; clone size: many; J gene: TRBJ1-1; D gene: -; CDR3 DNA: TGTGCCAGCAGCCCCCGACAGCTACTGAACACTGAAGCTTTCTTT; CDR3 protein: CASSPRQLLNTEAFF
V gene: TRBV29-1; clone size: -; J gene: TRBJ2-1; D gene: -; CDR3 DNA: TGCAGTGTTAAACGACCGAGCTCCTACAACGAGCAGTTCTTC; CDR3 protein: CSVKRPSSYNEQFF
V gene: TRBV19; clone size: few; J gene: TRBJ2-5; D gene: -; CDR3 DNA: TGTGCCAGTAGTCCTCAGATTACTCAAGAGACCCAGTACTTC; CDR3 protein: CASSPQITQETQYF
V gene: TRBV12-3/TRBV12-4; clone size: many; J gene: TRBJ2-7; D gene: TRBD2; CDR3 DNA: TGTGCCAGCAGCCGCCCTAGCGGGGGCTTAGGGGAGCAGTACTTC; CDR3 protein: CASSRPSGGLGEQYF
V gene: TRBV5-4; clone size: -; J gene: TRBJ2-6; D gene: -; CDR3 DNA: TGTGCCAGCAGCCTCAGGCAAGGGTCGGGGGCCAACGTCCTGACTTTC; CDR3 protein: CASSLRQGSGANVLTF
V gene: TRBV29-1; clone size: many; J gene: TRBJ1-1; D gene: -; CDR3 DNA: TGCAGCGTTGAATACACCCTGGACAAACCGGAACCCGGCGCTTTCTTT; CDR3 protein: CSVEYTLDKPEPGAFF
V gene: TRBV7-3; clone size: few; J gene: TRBJ2-2; D gene: TRBD2; CDR3 DNA: TGTGCCAGCAGCCCGCAGACTAGCGGGAGAGCTCGGGAGCTGTTTTTT; CDR3 protein: CASSPQTSGRARELFF
V gene: TRBV7-3; clone size: -; J gene: TRBJ2-3; D gene: -; CDR3 DNA: TGTGCCAGCAGTTTTAATGCAGGCGGGGGCACAGATACGCAGTATTTT; CDR3 protein: CASSFNAGGGTDTQYF
V gene: TRBV25-1; clone size: many; J gene: TRBJ2-5; D gene: TRBD2; CDR3 DNA: TGTGCCAGCAGTGACCGGGAGGGCCTTCACAAGGCCCAGTACTTC; CDR3 protein: CASSDREGLHKAQYF
V gene: TRBV20-1; clone size: many; J gene: TRBJ2-3; D gene: TRBD2; CDR3 DNA: TGCAGTGCCAGCCTTCTAGCGGAAGCCACAGATACGCAGTATTTT; CDR3 protein: CSASLLAEATDTQYF
V gene: TRBV15; clone size: once; J gene: TRBJ1-3; D gene: -; CDR3 DNA: TGTGCCACCAGCAGAGGACTGACGAGCTTTGGAAACACCATATATTTT; CDR3 protein: CATSRGLTSFGNTIYF
V gene: TRBV7-2; clone size: many; J gene: TRBJ2-2; D gene: -; CDR3 DNA: TGTGCCAGCAGCTTAGCAACCCAGGGACTGGGGGAGCTGTTTTTT; CDR3 protein: CASSLATQGLGELFF
V gene: TRBV3-1; clone size: -; J gene: TRBJ1-2; D gene: -; CDR3 DNA: TGTGCCAGCAGCCAAACAGCTAACTATGGCTACACCTTC; CDR3 protein: CASSQTANYGYTF
V gene: TRBV10-3; clone size: many; J gene: TRBJ2-3; D gene: TRBD1; CDR3 DNA: TGTGCCATCAGTGAGGCGGGACAGGGGGCAGATACGCAGTATTTT; CDR3 protein: CAISEAGQGADTQYF
V gene: TRBV20-1; clone size: many; J gene: TRBJ2-1; D gene: TRBD2; CDR3 DNA: TGCAGTGCAACCGGGAGGTTCTCCTACAATGAGCAGTTCTTC; CDR3 protein: CSATGRFSYNEQFF
V gene: TRBV19; clone size: many; J gene: TRBJ1-1; D gene: TRBD1; CDR3 DNA: TGTGCCAGTAGTATCCACCACCTAAGGGGGCGAGACACTGAAGCTTTCTTT; CDR3 protein: CASSIHHLRGRDTEAFF
V gene: TRBV27; clone size: -; J gene: TRBJ2-7; D gene: -; CDR3 DNA: TGTGCCAGCAGTTTATCTAGCGAGTACGAGCAGTACTTC; CDR3 protein: CASSLSSEYEQYF
V gene: TRBV2; clone size: many; J gene: TRBJ2-2; D gene: -; CDR3 DNA: TGTGCCAGCAGTGAAGAGTACACCGGGGAGCTGTTTTTT; CDR3 protein: CASSEEYTGELFF